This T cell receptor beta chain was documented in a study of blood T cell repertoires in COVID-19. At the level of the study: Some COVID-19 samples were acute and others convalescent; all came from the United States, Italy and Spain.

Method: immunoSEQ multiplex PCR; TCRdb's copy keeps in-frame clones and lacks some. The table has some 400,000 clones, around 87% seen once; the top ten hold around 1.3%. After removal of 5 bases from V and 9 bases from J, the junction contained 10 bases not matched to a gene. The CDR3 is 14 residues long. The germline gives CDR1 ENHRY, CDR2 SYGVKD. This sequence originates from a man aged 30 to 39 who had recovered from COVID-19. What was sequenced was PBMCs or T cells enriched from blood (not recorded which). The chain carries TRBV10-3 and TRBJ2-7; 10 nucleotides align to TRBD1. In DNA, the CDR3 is TGTGCCATCAGTCAACCCGGGACAGGGGACGGGCAGTACTTC. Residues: CAISQPGTGDGQYF.